A selection of T cell receptor beta chains follows, all from one sample in a study of blood T cell repertoires in COVID-19. Assay used: immunoSEQ multiplex PCR; TCRdb lists only in-frame clones, some missing. The table records just under 150,000 clones, roughly 87% of them present only once. Material for sequencing was peripheral blood. These receptors all stem from a human donor in a cohort sampled during active COVID-19. Both conserved end residues are part of each CDR3. A D gene is named only where the DNA matches it firmly. Size values are once, few and many counts, or a class for expanded clones, and some rows have none.

d_gene	v_gene	abundance	j_gene	CDR3aa	CDR3nt
NA	TRBV19	NA	TRBJ1-6	CASSMEFRGDSPLHF	TGTGCCAGTAGTATGGAGTTCAGGGGTGATTCACCCCTCCACTTT
NA	TRBV12-3/TRBV12-4	NA	TRBJ2-7	CASSPRYYEQYF	TGTGCCAGCAGTCCTAGGTACTACGAGCAGTACTTC
NA	TRBV7-9	NA	TRBJ2-3	CASSHRRDTQYF	TGTGCCAGCAGTCACCGGAGAGATACGCAGTATTTT
TRBD1	TRBV30	once	TRBJ2-7	CAWSRDRGRGPQYF	TGTGCCTGGAGTCGGGACAGGGGGCGCGGTCCGCAGTACTTC
TRBD1	TRBV28	NA	TRBJ1-1	CASSPSTGGTEAFF	TGTGCCAGCAGTCCCTCCACAGGGGGCACTGAAGCTTTCTTT
TRBD1	TRBV6-5	NA	TRBJ1-1	CASTYGQGKEAFF	TGTGCCAGCACGTACGGACAGGGAAAAGAAGCTTTCTTT
TRBD2	TRBV5-1	NA	TRBJ2-7	CASSFFAGVDYEQYF	TGCGCCAGCAGCTTTTTCGCGGGGGTTGATTACGAGCAGTACTTC
NA	TRBV29-1	NA	TRBJ2-1	CSVEGGRGVNEQFF	TGCAGCGTTGAGGGTGGCAGGGGAGTCAATGAGCAGTTCTTC
TRBD1	TRBV7-7	NA	TRBJ1-4	CASSDRQGPATNEKLFF	TGTGCCAGCAGCGACCGACAGGGGCCTGCAACTAATGAAAAACTGTTTTTT
NA	TRBV4-3	NA	TRBJ1-6	CASSLSRGESPLHF	TGCGCCAGCAGCCTATCAAGGGGTGAGTCACCCCTCCACTTT
NA	TRBV27	NA	TRBJ1-1	CASSPPTGRGTEAFF	TGTGCCAGCAGTCCCCCTACGGGGCGGGGGACTGAAGCTTTCTTT
TRBD1	TRBV7-3	NA	TRBJ2-1	CASSSPGTGNNEQFF	TGTGCCAGCAGCTCCCCAGGGACAGGGAACAATGAGCAGTTCTTC
NA	TRBV29-1	NA	TRBJ2-5	CSVALTGVGETQYF	TGCAGCGTTGCCCTTACGGGGGTCGGAGAGACCCAGTACTTC
TRBD1	TRBV5-1	NA	TRBJ2-1	CASSLSSGGKNEQFF	TGCGCCAGCAGCTTGTCTTCAGGGGGTAAAAATGAGCAGTTCTTC
TRBD1	TRBV30	NA	TRBJ1-6	CAWGQAISPLHF	TGTGCCTGGGGACAGGCGATTTCACCCCTCCACTTT
TRBD2	TRBV5-1	NA	TRBJ2-7	CASSLGGTSGGYEQYF	TGCGCCAGCAGCTTGGGAGGGACTAGCGGGGGCTACGAGCAGTACTTC
NA	TRBV6-2/TRBV6-3	NA	TRBJ2-2	CASSYRVGGNTGELFF	TGTGCCAGCAGTTATCGAGTCGGGGGGAACACCGGGGAGCTGTTTTTT
TRBD2	TRBV30	NA	TRBJ2-1	CAWSAGLENEQFF	TGTGCCTGGAGTGCCGGACTAGAAAATGAGCAGTTCTTC
NA	TRBV20-1	NA	TRBJ1-2	CSARTAYGYTF	TGCAGTGCCCGGACAGCCTATGGCTACACCTTC
TRBD2	TRBV5-4	few	TRBJ2-2	CATVRREGTGELFF	TGTGCCACCGTACGCAGGGAGGGCACCGGGGAGCTGTTTTTT
TRBD2	TRBV6-4	NA	TRBJ2-1	CASSDPFMSAGGPLEQFF	TGTGCCAGCAGTGACCCTTTTATGAGTGCGGGGGGGCCCCTTGAGCAGTTCTTC
NA	TRBV2	NA	TRBJ2-3	CASTFSPSGTDTQYF	TGTGCCAGCACCTTTTCCCCGAGCGGTACAGATACGCAGTATTTT
TRBD2	TRBV7-2	NA	TRBJ2-5	CASSRNSGGRETQYF	TGTGCCAGCAGCAGAAATAGCGGGGGGCGGGAGACCCAGTACTTC